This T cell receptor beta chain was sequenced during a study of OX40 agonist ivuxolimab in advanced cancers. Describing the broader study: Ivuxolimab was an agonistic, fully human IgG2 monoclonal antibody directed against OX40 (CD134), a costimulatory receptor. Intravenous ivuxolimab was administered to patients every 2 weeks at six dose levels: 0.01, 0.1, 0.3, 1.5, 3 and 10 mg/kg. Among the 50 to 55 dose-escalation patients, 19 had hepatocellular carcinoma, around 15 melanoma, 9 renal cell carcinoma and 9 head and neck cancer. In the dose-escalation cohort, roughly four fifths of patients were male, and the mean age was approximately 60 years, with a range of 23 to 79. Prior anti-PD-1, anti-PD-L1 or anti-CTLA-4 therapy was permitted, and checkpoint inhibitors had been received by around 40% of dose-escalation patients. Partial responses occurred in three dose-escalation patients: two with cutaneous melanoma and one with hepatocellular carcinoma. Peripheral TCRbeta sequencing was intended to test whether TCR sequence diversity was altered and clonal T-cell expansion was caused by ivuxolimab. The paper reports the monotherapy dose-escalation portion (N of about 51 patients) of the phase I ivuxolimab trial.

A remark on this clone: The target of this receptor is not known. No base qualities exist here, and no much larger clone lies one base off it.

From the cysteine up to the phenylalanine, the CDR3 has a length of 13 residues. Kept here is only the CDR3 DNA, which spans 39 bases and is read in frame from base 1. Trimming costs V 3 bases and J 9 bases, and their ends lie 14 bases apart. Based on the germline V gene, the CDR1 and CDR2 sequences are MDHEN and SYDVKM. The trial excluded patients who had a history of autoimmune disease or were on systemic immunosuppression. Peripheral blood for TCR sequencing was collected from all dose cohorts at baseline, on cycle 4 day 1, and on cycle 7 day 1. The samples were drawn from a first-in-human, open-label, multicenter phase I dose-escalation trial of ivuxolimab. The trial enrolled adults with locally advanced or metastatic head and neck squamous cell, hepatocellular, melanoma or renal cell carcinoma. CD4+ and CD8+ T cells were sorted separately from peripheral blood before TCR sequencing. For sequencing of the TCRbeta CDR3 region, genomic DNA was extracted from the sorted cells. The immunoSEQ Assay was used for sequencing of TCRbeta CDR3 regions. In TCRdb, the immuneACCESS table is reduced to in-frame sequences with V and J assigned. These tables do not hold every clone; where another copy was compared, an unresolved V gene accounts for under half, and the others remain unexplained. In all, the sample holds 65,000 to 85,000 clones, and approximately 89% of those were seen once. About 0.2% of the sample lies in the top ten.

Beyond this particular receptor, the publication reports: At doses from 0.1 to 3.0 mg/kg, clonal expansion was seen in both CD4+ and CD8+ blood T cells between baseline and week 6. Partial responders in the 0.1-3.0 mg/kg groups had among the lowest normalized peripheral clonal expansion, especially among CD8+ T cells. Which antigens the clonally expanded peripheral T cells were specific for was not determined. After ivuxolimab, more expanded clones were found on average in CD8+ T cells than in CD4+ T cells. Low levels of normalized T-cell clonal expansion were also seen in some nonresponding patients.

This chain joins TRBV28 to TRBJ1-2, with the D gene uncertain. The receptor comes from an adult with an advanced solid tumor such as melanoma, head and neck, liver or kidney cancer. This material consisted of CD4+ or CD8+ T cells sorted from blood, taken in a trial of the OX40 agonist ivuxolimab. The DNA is TGTGCCAGCAGTTTCGGGTGGCAGAGGAGCTACACCTTC. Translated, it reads CASSFGWQRSYTF.